This TCR beta chain was sequenced in a study of patients and donors after allogeneic stem cell transplantation (dated by TCRdb to 2018 to 2020). Concerning this clonotype itself: No cognate antigen has been identified for it. There are no base qualities to consult, and no much larger clone falls within one base.

The CDR3 runs 15 residues from the cysteine to the phenylalanine. CDR3 DNA only is kept here, 45 bases in frame from base 1. V is cut by 4 bases and J by 3 bases, and the space between the germline ends is 13 bases. The germline V gene supplies CDR1 LGHNA and CDR2 YSLEER. The library was prepared using RT-PCR. Sequencing was performed on a NextSeq 550. TCRdb reprocessing: public reads trimmed at Q25 with fastp, clones called with MiXCR, in-frame beta chains kept. All rows with the same CDR3 protein become a single entry with the most common DNA and genes. The sample contains some 960,000 distinct CDR3 sequences, approximately 18% of them found a single time. The biggest ten clones account for 5% to 6.5% of the sample.

Sequencing used blood, either unsorted or a sorted T cell fraction (not recorded which). The TCR sequence derives from a human donor who was either an allogeneic HSCT recipient or a stem cell or donor lymphocyte infusion donor (not recorded which). It is not recorded whose cells these are; they may come from a transplant donor. The V and J genes are TRBV4-3 and TRBJ2-1; matching of 6 bases hints at TRBD2 as the D gene. In nucleotides, the sequence is TGCGCCAGCAGCCCTCTGAGCGGGTACTACAATGAGCAGTTCTTC. Protein translation: CASSPLSGYYNEQFF.